This T cell receptor beta chain is drawn from a study of breast tumors, draining lymph nodes, adjacent tissues. Germline CDR1 reads SEHNR; CDR2 reads FQNEAQ (reference sequence). This CDR3 comprises 15 residues. The V gene end was trimmed by 1 base and the J gene end by 11 bases; junction bases not matched to a gene: 12. The lymph nodes were axillary draining lymph nodes from breast cancer patients. MiXCR, applied by TCRdb to the multiplex PCR reads, yields one record per CDR3 protein. The sample consists of under 150,000 distinct CDR3 sequences, just under 20% of them appearing once. Study-wide results and caveats: Compared with basal-like, luminal-like tumors shared significantly more repertoire with nontumor tissue. Data fit most tumor T cells coming from lymph node, expanding in tumor.

This clonotype was observed many times. Its antigen is currently unknown. V usage is TRBV7-9 and J usage is TRBJ2-3, with 7 bases fitting TRBD2. This TCR derives from a female donor with breast cancer. Some clones in this sample may be carry-over from other donors' samples. Input material: axillary lymph node tissue. As DNA, the CDR3 is TGTGCCAGCAGCTTAGACCGTGGGAGGGACGACATGCAGTATTTT. This encodes CASSLDRGRDDMQYF.